These T cell receptor beta chains were read from a single sample in a study of neoadjuvant anti-PD-1 for oral cavity cancer. TCRdb's table, derived via immunoSEQ multiplex PCR, lists solely in-frame clones and lacks some. Of over 65,000 clones detected, roughly nine tenths appear once; the ten largest clones hold approximately 2.8%. The specimen was PBMCs, collected after nivolumab (anti-PD-1) treatment. Every receptor here comes from a person aged 40-85 years with oral cavity squamous cell carcinoma. The CDR3 runs from the conserved cysteine through the conserved F or W. Fields, in order: D gene, clone size, J gene, V gene, CDR3 DNA, CDR3 protein. The D gene is left open where the match is weak. Clone size appears in some rows only: once, few, many, or a class for an expanded clone.

d_gene: TRBD1; abundance: NA; j_gene: TRBJ1-1; v_gene: TRBV30; CDR3nt: TGTGCCTGGAGTTACAGATACAGGGGCCTCTTATGGACTGAAGCTTTCTTT; CDR3aa: CAWSYRYRGLLWTEAFF
d_gene: NA; abundance: medium-sized; j_gene: TRBJ1-6; v_gene: TRBV30; CDR3nt: TGTGCCTGGATCGCACAGGGATATCGTTGTTCACCCCTCCACTTT; CDR3aa: CAWIAQGYRCSPLHF
d_gene: NA; abundance: NA; j_gene: TRBJ1-1; v_gene: TRBV5-1; CDR3nt: TGCGCCAGCAGCGCCGGGGGTGTGCTGGGAGTTGAAGCTTTCTTT; CDR3aa: CASSAGGVLGVEAFF
d_gene: TRBD1; abundance: NA; j_gene: TRBJ2-4; v_gene: TRBV5-1; CDR3nt: TGCGCCAGCAGCCCCGGGACAGGGGGCGGGAACATTCAGTACTTC; CDR3aa: CASSPGTGGGNIQYF
d_gene: NA; abundance: NA; j_gene: TRBJ2-7; v_gene: TRBV19; CDR3nt: TGTGCCAGTAGTGCCCGTCCAGGTGGGGTCGAGCAGTACTTC; CDR3aa: CASSARPGGVEQYF
d_gene: TRBD1; abundance: NA; j_gene: TRBJ2-7; v_gene: TRBV5-4; CDR3nt: TGTGCCAGCAGCTTGGGAGGGGACAGTCCCTACGAGCAGTACTTC; CDR3aa: CASSLGGDSPYEQYF
d_gene: TRBD2; abundance: NA; j_gene: TRBJ2-3; v_gene: TRBV29-1; CDR3nt: TGCAGCGTGGGACTAGCGGGAGTGGTTGAGACAGATACGCAGTATTTT; CDR3aa: CSVGLAGVVETDTQYF
d_gene: NA; abundance: NA; j_gene: TRBJ1-4; v_gene: TRBV7-9; CDR3nt: TGTGCCAGCAGCTTAGCCGGCAGTCAAAGGGGTGAAAAACTGTTTTTT; CDR3aa: CASSLAGSQRGEKLFF
d_gene: NA; abundance: NA; j_gene: TRBJ1-6; v_gene: TRBV6-5; CDR3nt: TGTGCCAGCGGGCTTAGCTCCTATAATTCACCCCTCCACTTT; CDR3aa: CASGLSSYNSPLHF
d_gene: TRBD1; abundance: NA; j_gene: TRBJ1-2; v_gene: TRBV4-2; CDR3nt: TGTGCCAGCAGCCCCACCATCGGACAGGGAGGTCGGTATGGCTACACCTTC; CDR3aa: CASSPTIGQGGRYGYTF